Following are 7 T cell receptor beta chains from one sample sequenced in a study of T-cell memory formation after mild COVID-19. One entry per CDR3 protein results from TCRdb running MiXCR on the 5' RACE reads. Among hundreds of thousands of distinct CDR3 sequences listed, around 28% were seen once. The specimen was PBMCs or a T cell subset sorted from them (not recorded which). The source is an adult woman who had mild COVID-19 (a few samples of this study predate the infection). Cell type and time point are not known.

The chain's CDR3 is CASSQDRSNPATGYTF. The CDR3 DNA is TGTGCCAGCAGCCAAGATCGGTCGAATCCAGCAACTGGCTACACCTTC. This chain links TRBV14 with TRBJ1-2; D is unclear. Trimming cost V 0 bases and J 7 bases, with 18 bases left between them. This CDR3 is built from 16 residues. Germline CDR1 and CDR2: SGHDN and FVKESK. The complete variable domain, with remaining parts taken from reference TRBV14 and TRBJ1-2, reads EAGVTQFPSHSVIEKGQTVTLRCDPISGHDNLYWYRRVMGKEIKFLLHFVKESKQDESGMPNNRFLAERTGGTYSTLKVQPAELEDSGVYFCASSQDRSNPATGYTFGSGTRLTVV.

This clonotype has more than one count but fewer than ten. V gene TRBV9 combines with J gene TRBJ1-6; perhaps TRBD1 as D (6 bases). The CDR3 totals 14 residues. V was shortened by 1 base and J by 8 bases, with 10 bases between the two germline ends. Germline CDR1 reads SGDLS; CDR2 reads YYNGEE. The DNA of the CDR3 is TGTGCCAGCAGCGTAAGGGACACCGATTCACCCCTCCACTTT. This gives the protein CASSVRDTDSPLHF.

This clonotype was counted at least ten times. As DNA, the CDR3 is TGTGCCAGCAGCCCCGCGAACACCGGGGAGCTGTTTTTT. Translating it yields CASSPANTGELFF. V usage is TRBV7-9 and J usage is TRBJ2-2; the D is unclear. CDR1 and CDR2 from the germline V gene are SEHNR and FQNEAQ (reference sequence). The CDR3 runs 13 residues. The ends were cut back, 5 bases at V and 0 bases at J, with 4 bases in the middle.

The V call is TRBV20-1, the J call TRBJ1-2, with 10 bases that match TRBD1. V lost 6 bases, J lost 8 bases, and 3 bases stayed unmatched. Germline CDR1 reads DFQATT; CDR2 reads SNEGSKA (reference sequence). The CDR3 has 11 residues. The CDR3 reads CSATGGRGYTF. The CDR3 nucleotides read TGCAGTGCGACAGGGGGCCGGGGCTACACCTTC.

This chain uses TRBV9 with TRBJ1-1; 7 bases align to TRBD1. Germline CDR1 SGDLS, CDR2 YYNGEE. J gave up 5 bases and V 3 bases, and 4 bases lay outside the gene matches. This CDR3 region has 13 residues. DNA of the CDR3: TGTGCCAGCAGCGCAGGGGGGGGGACTGAAGCTTTCTTT. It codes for CASSAGGGTEAFF. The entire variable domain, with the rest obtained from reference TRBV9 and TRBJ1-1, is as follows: DSGVTQTPKHLITATGQRVTLRCSPRSGDLSVYWYQQSLDQGLQFLIQYYNGEERAKGNILERFSAQQFPDLHSELNLSSLELGDSALYFCASSAGGGTEAFFGQGTRLTVV.

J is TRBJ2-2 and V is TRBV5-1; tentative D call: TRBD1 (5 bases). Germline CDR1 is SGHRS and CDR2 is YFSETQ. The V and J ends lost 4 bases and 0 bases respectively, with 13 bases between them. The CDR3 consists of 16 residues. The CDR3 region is CASSLERGTNTGELFF. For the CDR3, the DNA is TGCGCCAGCAGCCTGGAAAGGGGAACGAACACCGGGGAGCTGTTTTTT. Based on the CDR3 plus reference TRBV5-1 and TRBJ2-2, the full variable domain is KAGVTQTPRYLIKTRGQQVTLSCSPISGHRSVSWYQQTPGQGLQFLFEYFSETQRNKGNFPGRFSGRQFSNSRSEMNVSTLELGDSALYLCASSLERGTNTGELFFGEGSRLTVL.

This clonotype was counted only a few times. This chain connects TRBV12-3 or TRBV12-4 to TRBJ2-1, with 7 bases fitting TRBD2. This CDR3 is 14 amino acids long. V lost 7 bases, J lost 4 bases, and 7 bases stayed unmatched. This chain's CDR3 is CASMSLAEYNEQFF. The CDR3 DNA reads TGTGCCAGCATGTCTCTAGCGGAGTACAATGAGCAGTTCTTC.